The rows below give T cell receptor beta chains drawn from one sample of a study of radiotherapy plus CTLA-4 blockade in lung cancer. Sequencing was performed with immunoSEQ multiplex PCR; in TCRdb, only in-frame clones are kept and a portion is missing. The profile shows roughly 53,000 clones, 65% to 80% of them singletons. This specimen was peripheral blood, taken from a patient treated with radiotherapy plus ipilimumab. The receptors stem from a human donor with non-small cell lung cancer who had a partial response to radiotherapy plus ipilimumab. Each CDR3 is given with its conserved first and last residue. The D gene is left open where the match is weak. Size is stated for part of the rows, as once, few or many counts, or as a class when the clone is expanded.

v_call	j_call	d_call	clone_size	cdr3_nt	cdr3_aa
TRBV18	TRBJ2-7	-	few	TGTGCCAGCTCACCACGGGCAGAGTCACTAGAGGAGCAGTACTTC	CASSPRAESLEEQYF
TRBV9	TRBJ2-3	TRBD1	-	TGTGCCAGCAGCCAGGGCCAGGGGGCAGCAGATACGCAGTATTTT	CASSQGQGAADTQYF
TRBV6-5	TRBJ1-1	-	-	TGTGCCAGCAGTTATACGGGACAACAAGCTTTCTTT	CASSYTGQQAFF
TRBV28	TRBJ2-5	-	-	TGTGCCAGCAGTCCAGGGACACGATACTCTACGAAGCAGTACTTC	CASSPGTRYSTKQYF
TRBV6-1	TRBJ2-5	TRBD1	-	TGTGCCAGCAGTGGATCGACAGGGAGAGAGACCCAGTACTTC	CASSGSTGRETQYF
TRBV28	TRBJ1-2	TRBD1	-	TGTGCCACCCGGACAGGGGCGGGAGGCTACACCTTC	CATRTGAGGYTF
TRBV7-2	TRBJ1-2	TRBD1	-	TGTGCCAGCAGCTTAGGACAGGGGAGTGGCTACACCTTC	CASSLGQGSGYTF
TRBV7-2	TRBJ1-2	-	once	TGTGCCAGCAGCTTAGTGAGGAACTATGGCTACACCTTC	CASSLVRNYGYTF
TRBV19	TRBJ2-2	TRBD2	-	TGTGCCAGTAGTCTTAGCGGGGGGGCAACCGGGGAGCTGTTTTTT	CASSLSGGATGELFF
TRBV4-3	TRBJ1-1	TRBD1	-	TGCGCCAGCAGCCAAGACGGGACAGGGTGGGCGAACACTGAAGCTTTCTTT	CASSQDGTGWANTEAFF
TRBV5-6	TRBJ1-2	TRBD1	once	TGTGCCAGCGGCACACCCGGGACAGGGAACTATGGCTACACCTTC	CASGTPGTGNYGYTF
TRBV28	TRBJ1-5	-	-	TGTGCCAGCACCGCTGGCGGGGGGCGGGATCAGCCCCAGCATTTT	CASTAGGGRDQPQHF
TRBV28	TRBJ1-5	TRBD1	few	TGTGCCAGCAGAAAAACAGGGGAGGACCAGCCCCAGCATTTT	CASRKTGEDQPQHF
TRBV6-5	TRBJ2-7	-	-	TGTGCCACCGCACGCCCGAACGGGGCCTACGAGCAGTACTTC	CATARPNGAYEQYF
TRBV6-1	TRBJ1-1	TRBD1	-	TGTGCCAGCAGAAGCGACAGGGTAAGCACTGAAGCTTTCTTT	CASRSDRVSTEAFF
TRBV9	TRBJ2-7	-	-	TGTGCCAGCAGCGCCGGCTACAGGGTTTCCGAGCAGTACTTC	CASSAGYRVSEQYF
TRBV11-2	TRBJ2-1	TRBD2	-	TGTGCCAGCAGCTTACGAGCGGGGGGGAGCTCCTACAATGAGCAGTTCTTC	CASSLRAGGSSYNEQFF
TRBV5-1	TRBJ2-3	-	few	TGCGCCAGCAGCGACGGACTCGTCGCAGATACGCAGTATTTT	CASSDGLVADTQYF
TRBV19	TRBJ1-1	TRBD1	few	TGTGCCAGTAGTAGGACGGGACAGTTACACACTGAAGCTTTCTTT	CASSRTGQLHTEAFF
TRBV9	TRBJ2-2	-	-	TGTGCCAGCAGCGTAGGAACAATGAACACCGGGGAGCTGTTTTTT	CASSVGTMNTGELFF
TRBV5-1	TRBJ2-7	-	-	TGCGCCAGCAGCTTGCTCGGCGCAGGGGGGTACGAGCAGTACTTC	CASSLLGAGGYEQYF
TRBV9	TRBJ2-3	-	-	TGTGCCAGCAGCCAGACTACAGGGCCAGATACGCAGTATTTT	CASSQTTGPDTQYF
TRBV6-1	TRBJ1-2	-	few	TGTGCCAGCAGCCGCGCGGGTGGCTACACCTTC	CASSRAGGYTF
TRBV6-5	TRBJ1-6	TRBD1	-	TGTGCCAGCAGCAAACAGGGGGCGCGGTCCTCACCCCTCCACTTT	CASSKQGARSSPLHF
TRBV15	TRBJ1-5	-	-	TGTGCCACGGAGAGTCTGGGGCCTAGCAATCAGCCCCAGCATTTT	CATESLGPSNQPQHF
TRBV23-1	TRBJ1-1	TRBD1	-	TGCGCCAGCAGTCAATCGAATCGACAGGGAGAGAACACTGAAGCTTTCTTT	CASSQSNRQGENTEAFF
TRBV5-4	TRBJ1-1	-	-	TGTGCCAGCAGCTTGATGGGAGACAAGGAAGCTTTCTTT	CASSLMGDKEAFF
TRBV30	TRBJ2-7	TRBD1	few	TGTGCCTGGAGTTCCCGGACAGGGGACGAGCAGTACTTC	CAWSSRTGDEQYF
TRBV19	TRBJ2-7	-	once	TGTGCCAGTAGTGCGGCCGACTTTCGCTACGAGCAGTACTTC	CASSAADFRYEQYF
TRBV4-3	TRBJ2-3	TRBD2	few	TGCGCCAGCAGCCAAGACCCGACTAGCGGGACAAGCACAGATACGCAGTATTTT	CASSQDPTSGTSTDTQYF
TRBV2	TRBJ2-1	TRBD1	once	TGTGCCAGCAGTTCACCGGGACAGTCCAATGAGCAGTTCTTC	CASSSPGQSNEQFF
TRBV9	TRBJ2-3	TRBD1	-	TGTGCCAGCAGCGTACGACAGGGTGTAGATACGCAGTATTTT	CASSVRQGVDTQYF
TRBV9	TRBJ1-3	-	-	TGTGCCAGCAGCACTCGAAACTCTGGAAACACCATATATTTT	CASSTRNSGNTIYF
TRBV29-1	TRBJ2-1	TRBD2	-	TGCAGCGTCCTGGGAACTAGCGGAGTGAGCTCCTACAATGAGCAGTTCTTC	CSVLGTSGVSSYNEQFF
TRBV6-5	TRBJ1-2	TRBD1	-	TGTGCCAGCAGACGACAGGGGAGTCTTGGCTATGGCTACACCTTC	CASRRQGSLGYGYTF
TRBV2	TRBJ2-5	-	-	TGTGCCAGCAGTGACAGGGGCCCTAAAAAGTACTTC	CASSDRGPKKYF
TRBV5-1	TRBJ2-3	TRBD2	-	TGCGCCAGCGGTAGCGGGGGGAATACAGATACGCAGTATTTT	CASGSGGNTDTQYF
TRBV6-5	TRBJ1-5	-	-	TGTGCCAGCAGTCGAGCGGGAAGCAATCAGCCCCAGCATTTT	CASSRAGSNQPQHF
TRBV4-3	TRBJ1-1	-	few	TGCGCCAGCAGCCAAGGTATGGGGCTGAACACTGAAGCTTTCTTT	CASSQGMGLNTEAFF
TRBV6-1	TRBJ1-3	-	once	TGTGCCAGCAGTGTGAGGCCGACGGCTGGAAACACCATATATTTT	CASSVRPTAGNTIYF
TRBV28	TRBJ1-5	-	-	TGTGCCAGCAGATCCACGACAGTTCCTCAGCCCCAGCATTTT	CASRSTTVPQPQHF
TRBV7-2	TRBJ1-1	-	many	TGTGCCAGCAGCTACCGGCAGGACACCAACACTGAAGCTTTCTTT	CASSYRQDTNTEAFF
TRBV6-1	TRBJ2-7	-	-	TGTGCCAGCAGTGAAGTTGGAGGGGGCGGCGAGCAGTACTTC	CASSEVGGGGEQYF
TRBV25-1	TRBJ1-1	-	once	TGTGCCAGCAGTGGGCTGGGAGGGAACACTGAAGCTTTCTTT	CASSGLGGNTEAFF
TRBV5-1	TRBJ2-5	TRBD1	-	TGCGCCAGCAGCTTACAGGGGGAAGAGACCCAGTACTTC	CASSLQGEETQYF
TRBV5-4	TRBJ2-5	TRBD2	-	TGTGCCAGCAGCTTAGCGGGGGGGGCCCGGACCCAGTACTTC	CASSLAGGARTQYF
TRBV6-5	TRBJ2-1	-	-	TGTGCCAGCAGTTATTCCGGGACTGATTACAATGAGCAGTTCTTC	CASSYSGTDYNEQFF